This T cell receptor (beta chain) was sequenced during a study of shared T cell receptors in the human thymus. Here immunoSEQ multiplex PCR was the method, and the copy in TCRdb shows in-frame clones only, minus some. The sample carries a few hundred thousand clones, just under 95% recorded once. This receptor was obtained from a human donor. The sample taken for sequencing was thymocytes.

The CDR3 loop reads CASVNGVEETQYF. In DNA, the CDR3 is TGTGCCAGCGTAAACGGAGTAGAGGAGACCCAGTACTTC. The chain joins TRBV28 to TRBJ2-5, with D uncertain. Germline CDR1 reads MDHEN; CDR2 reads SYDVKM. This CDR3 contains 13 residues. V lost 8 bases and J 5 bases, leaving 15 bases between the germline ends.